These 20 T cell receptor beta chains were all obtained from the same sample, sequenced in a study of cytomegalovirus exposure and HLA in healthy donors. This PCR relied on a set of 60 Vbeta primers and 13 Jbeta primers. Measured with immunoSEQ multiplex PCR; TCRdb has only the in-frame clones, and not every one. The sample records about 120,000 clones, roughly 79% being singletons. Input material: PBMCs. These TCRs come from a woman aged 40 to 50 in good health and CMV-seronegative.

The V and J genes are TRBV5-6 and TRBJ1-2, with a weak D call TRBD1 (5 bases). Germline-derived CDR1 and CDR2 are SGHDT and YYEEEE. The length of the CDR3 is 16 residues. V lost 4 bases and J 5 bases, leaving 21 bases between the germline ends. CDR3 in DNA: TGTGCCAGCAGCCCCCTGGGGCAGCTTACGACATATGGCTACACCTTC. Translation gives CASSPLGQLTTYGYTF.

The sample holds a few counts of this clone. The V and J genes are TRBV30 and TRBJ1-4, with a weak D call TRBD1 (5 bases). The V gene lost 0 bases and the J gene lost 8 bases, with 10 bases spanning the gap. The CDR3 sequence is 13 residues long. Germline CDR1 and CDR2: GTSNPN and SVGIG (reference sequence). This CDR3 is CAWSVQGREKLFF. The CDR3 DNA is TGTGCCTGGAGTGTTCAGGGAAGGGAAAAACTGTTTTTT. Supplemented by reference TRBV30 and TRBJ1-4, the full variable domain reads SQTIHQWPATLVQPVGSPLSLECTVEGTSNPNLYWYRQAAGRGLQLLFYSVGIGQISSEVPQNLSASRPQDRQFILSSKKLLLSDSGFYLCAWSVQGREKLFFGSGTQLSVL.

The chain links TRBV4-1 to TRBJ1-1; 10 bases match TRBD1. The CDR3 has 14 residues. Germline CDR1 and CDR2: MGHRA and YSYEKL. J lost 8 bases, V lost 4 bases, and 7 bases had no gene match. The CDR3 sequence is CASSPRDRGWEAFF. The DNA of the CDR3 is TGCGCCAGCAGCCCCCGGGACAGGGGCTGGGAAGCTTTCTTT.

CDR3 DNA: TGTGCCAGTAGTATAGATGCCTTGTCAGGAATGAACACTGAAGCTTTCTTT. This gives the protein CASSIDALSGMNTEAFF. The chain has TRBV19 and TRBJ1-1; D gene uncertain. The CDR3 runs to 17 residues. Germline V gene data show CDR1 as LNHDA and CDR2 as SQIVND (reference sequence). V was trimmed by 0 bases and J by 0 bases, leaving 14 bases between them.

The rearrangement joins TRBV29-1 to TRBJ2-5; TRBD1 might be the D (5 bases). CDR3 length: 14 amino acids. The ends were cut back, 3 bases at V and 4 bases at J, with 15 bases in the middle. Germline V gene sequence: CDR1 SQVTM, CDR2 ANQGSEA. CDR3 in amino acids: CSVDFAGLGETQYF. DNA of the CDR3: TGCAGCGTTGATTTTGCAGGGCTGGGAGAGACCCAGTACTTC.

The rearrangement joins TRBV27 to TRBJ2-2; D remains ambiguous. Germline-derived CDR1 and CDR2 are MNHEY and SMNVEV (reference sequence). The V end lost 3 bases, the J end lost 6 bases, and 11 bases lay between the germline ends. The CDR3 is 14 residues long. The CDR3 nucleotides read TGTGCCAGCAGTTTGCTACCCTCGCCCGGGGAGCTGTTTTTT. Translation: CASSLLPSPGELFF.

This clone has just a few counts. The chain uses TRBV7-9 and TRBJ1-5, with a tentative D call TRBD1 (6 bases). V was trimmed by 4 bases and J by 3 bases, leaving 10 bases between them. Germline CDR1 reads SEHNR; CDR2 reads FQNEAQ (reference sequence). This CDR3 has 14 amino acids. This CDR3 is CASSYGQLNQPQHF. As DNA, the CDR3 is TGTGCCAGCAGCTACGGACAGCTCAATCAGCCCCAGCATTTT.

The chain is built from TRBV9 and TRBJ1-6; TRBD1 matches at 12 bases. This CDR3 comprises 16 residues. J gave up 7 bases and V 4 bases, and 6 bases lay outside the gene matches. Germline V CDR1 and CDR2: SGDLS, YYNGEE. CDR3 sequence (DNA): TGTGCCAGCAGCCCCTGGGGACAGGGGGCAAATTCACCCCTCCACTTT. Residues: CASSPWGQGANSPLHF.

This clone has a handful of counts. The chain employs TRBV10-3 and TRBJ2-7; no definite D call. CDR1 ENHRY and CDR2 SYGVKD come from the germline V gene. V was pared by 10 bases and J by 2 bases, with 12 bases between. This CDR3 contains 12 residues. The CDR3 region is CATSEATYEQYF. Written as DNA, the CDR3 is TGTGCCACATCAGAGGCTACCTACGAGCAGTACTTC.

V is TRBV2 and J is TRBJ2-3, with D possibly TRBD1 on 6 matching bases. The CDR3 is 15 amino acids. Trimming removed 6 bases at V and 3 bases at J, with 16 bases between. From germline, CDR1 is SNHLY and CDR2 FYNNEI. The CDR3 region is CASSSPGEATDTQYF. The CDR3 DNA follows: TGTGCCAGCAGCTCCCCAGGGGAAGCGACAGATACGCAGTATTTT.

In this sample, this clone turned up a few times. The J gene is TRBJ1-3, the V gene TRBV6-5; 7 bases agree with TRBD1. Germline CDR1 MNHEY, CDR2 SVGAGI. The CDR3 is 15 amino acids. With 2 bases clipped from V and 7 bases from J, the junction kept 8 bases outside the gene matches. The CDR3 region has the DNA TGTGCCAGCAGTTACGACGGTCAGGGGGTGAACACCATATATTTT. Its translation: CASSYDGQGVNTIYF.

The rearrangement uses TRBV14 and TRBJ1-3; unclear D gene. The CDR3 spans 14 residues. Trimming pared 8 bases from V and 0 bases from J, leaving 11 bases between. Germline V CDR1 and CDR2: SGHDN, FVKESK. CDR3 sequence (DNA): TGTGCCAGCGCGGCCCAAGTCTCTGGAAACACCATATATTTT. Protein product: CASAAQVSGNTIYF.

V usage is TRBV2 and J usage is TRBJ2-1, with D possibly matching TRBD1 (6 bases). V gave up 3 bases and J gave up 0 bases, with 9 bases separating them. CDR3 size: 15 residues. Germline lookup yields CDR1 SNHLY and CDR2 FYNNEI. CDR3 DNA sequence: TGTGCCAGCAGTGATTCAGGGGCCTCCTACAATGAGCAGTTCTTC. It is translated as CASSDSGASYNEQFF.

This clone came up a few times. The gene calls are TRBV6-5 and TRBJ1-1, with D tentatively TRBD1 (6 bases). CDR3 length equals 15 residues. V was pared by 6 bases and J by 5 bases, with 19 bases between. The germline V gene has CDR1 MNHEY and CDR2 SVGAGI. CDR3 bases: TGTGCCAGCAGACCTAGATGGGGGCGAGATACTGAAGCTTTCTTT. It encodes CASRPRWGRDTEAFF.

The chain combines TRBV28 with TRBJ1-1; D might be TRBD1 (5 bases). The CDR3 is 16 amino acids. The V gene lost 4 bases and the J gene lost 0 bases, with 15 bases spanning the gap. Germline-derived CDR1 and CDR2 are MDHEN and SYDVKM. The CDR3 DNA reads TGTGCCAGCAGTTATACCCTAGCGGGGGTGAACACTGAAGCTTTCTTT. Its protein is CASSYTLAGVNTEAFF.

J is TRBJ2-1 and V is TRBV28; D gene ambiguous. This CDR3 comprises 14 residues. Trimming took off 7 bases at V and 0 bases at J, with 10 bases between the two ends. Germline V gives CDR1 MDHEN, CDR2 SYDVKM. CDR3 sequence reads: CASNLVSSYNEQFF. The CDR3 bases are TGTGCCAGCAACTTAGTGAGCTCCTACAATGAGCAGTTCTTC.

The V and J genes are TRBV27 and TRBJ2-7; 13 bases match TRBD2. V lost 6 bases and J lost 6; bases outside the gene matches: 14. Germline values: CDR1 MNHEY, CDR2 SMNVEV (reference sequence). The CDR3 covers 17 residues. The CDR3 is CASSSTSGRALNFEQYF. DNA of the CDR3: TGTGCCAGCAGCTCAACTAGCGGGAGGGCCCTAAACTTCGAGCAGTACTTC.

Turning to this clone: The same CDR3 is also encoded by other DNA sequences in this sample. CDR3 in amino acids: CASSLANSYEQYF. In DNA, the CDR3 is TGTGCCAGCAGTTTAGCCAACTCCTACGAGCAGTACTTC. The J gene is TRBJ2-7, the V gene TRBV6-5; D remains unclear. There are 13 residues in the CDR3. The germline V gene has CDR1 MNHEY and CDR2 SVGAGI. Between the trimmed V and J ends, which lost 4 bases and 0 bases, there was a span of 7 bases.

The DNA of the CDR3 is TGTGCCAGCTCAACTTCGGGTAGCGGGAGTACAGATACGCAGTATTTT. Translation gives CASSTSGSGSTDTQYF. J is TRBJ2-3 and V is TRBV18; 9 bases are a match to TRBD2. V lost 5 bases, J lost 3 bases, and 9 bases stayed unmatched. The CDR3 runs to 16 residues. In germline, CDR1 is KGHSH, CDR2 LQKENI.

V and J are TRBV5-6 and TRBJ2-7, with D maybe TRBD2 (6 bases). Germline V gives CDR1 SGHDT, CDR2 YYEEEE. This CDR3 is built from 14 residues. V lost 1 base and J lost 3, with 11 bases in between. This CDR3 reads CASSLSPDYYEQYF. In DNA, the CDR3 is TGTGCCAGCAGCTTGTCTCCGGACTACTACGAGCAGTACTTC.